The 19 T cell receptor beta chains in this list originate from one sample, sequenced in a study of blood T cell repertoires in COVID-19. TCRdb's copy holds only in-frame clones and misses some; the assay was immunoSEQ multiplex PCR. The data hold some 190,000 clones, with about four fifths observed a single time. The specimen sequenced was peripheral blood. These receptors originate from a man in his 60s with acute or convalescent COVID-19.

The chain links TRBV19 to TRBJ1-5; 9 bases line up with TRBD1. Germline V lookup: CDR1 LNHDA, CDR2 SQIVND (reference sequence). The CDR3 has 13 amino acids. V lost 9 bases, J lost 5 bases, and 5 bases stayed unmatched. The CDR3 here is CASNRGRDQPQHF. In nucleotides, the CDR3 is TGTGCCAGCAACAGGGGGCGAGATCAGCCCCAGCATTTT.

V gene TRBV6-2 or TRBV6-3 combines with J gene TRBJ2-3, with 11 bases lining up with TRBD2. This CDR3 has 17 amino acids. V dropped 4 bases and J dropped 2; count of bases not matched to a gene: 8. Looked up from germline, CDR1 is MNHEY and CDR2 is SVGEGT. The CDR3 spells CASSSLGTSGSTDTQYF. As DNA, the CDR3 is TGTGCCAGCAGTTCGCTAGGGACTAGCGGATCCACAGATACGCAGTATTTT.

The rearrangement links TRBV10-3 to TRBJ1-6; 10 nucleotides match TRBD1. This CDR3 is 14 amino acids long. Unmatched junction bases numbered 5, after V lost 6 bases and J lost 9 bases. CDR1 is ENHRY and CDR2 is SYGVKD in the germline V gene. The CDR3 here is CAIRGQGSGSPLHF. The DNA for the CDR3 is TGTGCCATCAGGGGACAGGGGAGTGGTTCACCCCTCCACTTT.

The chain links TRBV4-1 to TRBJ2-3; the match to TRBD2 covers 10 bases. Looked up from germline, CDR1 is MGHRA and CDR2 is YSYEKL. V shed 5 bases and J 3 bases; nucleotides not matched to a gene: 2. This CDR3 has 14 residues. CDR3 coding DNA: TGCGCCAGCAGCGGGACTAGCGAAACAGATACGCAGTATTTT. Protein product: CASSGTSETDTQYF.

CDR3 nucleotides: TGTGCCTGGACGGGACAGGGGGGTTCACCCCTCCACTTT. This translates into CAWTGQGGSPLHF. V is TRBV30 and J is TRBJ1-6; the match to TRBD1 covers 11 bases. The CDR3 consists of 13 residues. V was clipped by 4 bases and J by 9 bases; unmatched bases: 2. Germline CDR1 is GTSNPN and CDR2 is SVGIG (reference sequence).

The rearrangement joins TRBV24-1 to TRBJ2-2, with D perhaps TRBD1 (7 bases). V gave up 3 bases and J gave up 5 bases, with 24 bases separating them. This CDR3 is 19 amino acids long. CDR1 KGHDR and CDR2 SFDVKD come from the germline V gene. CDR3 sequence (DNA): TGTGCCACCAGTGATGGGGGGAGACAGGGCCTCCCGATTACCGGGGAGCTGTTTTTT. This encodes CATSDGGRQGLPITGELFF.

The chain uses TRBV2 and TRBJ2-3, with 7 bases identical to TRBD1. The germline V gene has CDR1 SNHLY and CDR2 FYNNEI. This CDR3 is built from 15 residues. The V and J ends lost 4 bases and 0 bases, in that order; junction bases with no gene match: 4. This CDR3 reads CASSGDSTSTDTQYF. For the CDR3, the DNA is TGTGCCAGCAGTGGGGACAGCACTAGCACAGATACGCAGTATTTT.

The V call is TRBV24-1, the J call TRBJ2-3; 7 bases match TRBD2. This CDR3 is 13 amino acids long. V lost 9 bases and J lost 3; bases outside the gene matches: 5. Germline loops: CDR1 KGHDR, CDR2 SFDVKD. CDR3 sequence (DNA): TGTGCCACCGGGGAGGGGAGTACAGATACGCAGTATTTT. This codes for CATGEGSTDTQYF.

The rearrangement links TRBV11-2 to TRBJ1-6; D is uncertain. V lost 7 bases to trimming and J lost 10 bases, with 17 bases between them. The V gene's germline CDR1 is SGHAT and CDR2 FQNNGV. The CDR3 covers 14 residues. CDR3 loop: CASTTSGRYSPLHF. The DNA of the CDR3 is TGTGCCAGCACCACCTCGGGTCGGTACTCACCCCTCCACTTT.

The rearrangement uses TRBV24-1 and TRBJ1-5; 7 bases map to TRBD1. The CDR3 sequence is 17 residues long. CDR1 and CDR2 (germline): KGHDR, SFDVKD. V gave up 3 bases and J gave up 3 bases; unmatched junction bases: 10. Written as DNA, the CDR3 is TGTGCCACCAGTGATCAACGGGACAGCCCTTTCAATCAGCCCCAGCATTTT. Its protein is CATSDQRDSPFNQPQHF.

The chain recombines TRBV5-4 with TRBJ2-3; possibly TRBD2 for D (5 bases). V lost 4 bases and J 0 bases, leaving 15 bases between the germline ends. The CDR3 runs 16 residues. The germline CDR1 and CDR2 sequences are SGHNT and YYREEE (reference sequence). The chain's CDR3 is CASSQKLGFSTDTQYF. The CDR3 DNA follows: TGTGCCAGCAGCCAGAAACTAGGATTTAGCACAGATACGCAGTATTTT.

The genes are TRBV4-1 and TRBJ2-7; 8 bases align to TRBD2. The CDR3 sequence is 16 residues long. Germline CDR1 MGHRA, CDR2 YSYEKL. J lost 4 bases, V lost 1 base, and 9 bases had no gene match. The CDR3 region is CASSQGSSGIRYEQYF. CDR3 in DNA: TGCGCCAGCAGCCAAGGGAGTAGCGGGATACGGTACGAGCAGTACTTC.

This clone turned up a few times. V is TRBV6-1 and J is TRBJ1-2, with 7 bases fitting TRBD1. Germline CDR1 reads MNHNS; CDR2 reads SASEGT. The CDR3 has 13 amino acids. The V and J ends lost 2 bases and 8 bases, in that order; junction bases with no gene match: 5. The CDR3: CASSEQGVAGYTF. The CDR3 coding sequence is TGTGCCAGCAGTGAACAGGGGGTCGCGGGCTACACCTTC.

The gene calls are TRBV3-1 (or the pseudogene TRBV3-2) and TRBJ1-1; 9 bases are shared with TRBD1. This CDR3 contains 14 residues. Looked up from germline, CDR1 is LGHDT and CDR2 is YNNKEL (reference sequence). With 6 bases clipped from V and 7 bases from J, the junction kept 9 bases outside the gene matches. In nucleotides, the CDR3 is TGTGCCAGCAGGCGGGGACAGGGAGGGGGTGAAGCTTTCTTT. The encoded protein is CASRRGQGGGEAFF.

The chain employs TRBV29-1 and TRBJ2-1; D is perhaps TRBD2 (5 bases). CDR1 and CDR2 from the germline V gene are SQVTM and ANQGSEA. The CDR3 is made up of 14 amino acids. Trimming pared 1 base from V and 7 bases from J, leaving 14 bases between. DNA of the CDR3: TGCAGCGTTGAAGGGACTTTCGTCACGAATGAGCAGTTCTTC. The encoded protein is CSVEGTFVTNEQFF.

The chain combines TRBV29-1 with TRBJ2-7, with TRBD1 identical over 8 bases. The junction had 4 bases not matched to a gene; V was cut back by 6 bases and J by 3 bases. The CDR3 runs 12 residues. From germline, CDR1 is SQVTM and CDR2 ANQGSEA. CDR3 in amino acids: CSVRTGNYEQYF. The DNA of the CDR3 is TGCAGCGTCCGGACAGGGAACTACGAGCAGTACTTC.

The rearrangement links TRBV19 to TRBJ2-3; 8 nucleotides agree with TRBD1. The germline V gene encodes CDR1 LNHDA and CDR2 SQIVND (reference sequence). This CDR3 has 12 residues. After removal of 6 bases from V and 6 bases from J, the junction contained 2 bases not matched to a gene. CDR3 residues: CASSQGADTQYF. The CDR3 nucleotides are TGTGCCAGTAGCCAGGGGGCGGATACGCAGTATTTT.

Written as DNA, the CDR3 is TGTGCCAGCAGCCCGGGACAGAGTGGCACTGAAGCTTTCTTT. Translating gives CASSPGQSGTEAFF. This chain links TRBV7-3 with TRBJ1-1, with 7 bases identical to TRBD1. The junction had 7 bases not matched to a gene; V was cut back by 5 bases and J by 4 bases. Germline CDR1 and CDR2: SGHTA and FQGTGA. The CDR3 runs 14 residues.

The chain links TRBV10-3 to TRBJ2-3, with 12 bases matching TRBD2. Unmatched junction bases numbered 5, after V lost 4 bases and J lost 6 bases. This CDR3 has 15 residues. Germline V gene sequence: CDR1 ENHRY, CDR2 SYGVKD. CDR3 loop: CAISAKGTSGDTQYF. The CDR3 DNA sequence: TGTGCCATCAGTGCTAAAGGGACTAGCGGGGATACGCAGTATTTT.